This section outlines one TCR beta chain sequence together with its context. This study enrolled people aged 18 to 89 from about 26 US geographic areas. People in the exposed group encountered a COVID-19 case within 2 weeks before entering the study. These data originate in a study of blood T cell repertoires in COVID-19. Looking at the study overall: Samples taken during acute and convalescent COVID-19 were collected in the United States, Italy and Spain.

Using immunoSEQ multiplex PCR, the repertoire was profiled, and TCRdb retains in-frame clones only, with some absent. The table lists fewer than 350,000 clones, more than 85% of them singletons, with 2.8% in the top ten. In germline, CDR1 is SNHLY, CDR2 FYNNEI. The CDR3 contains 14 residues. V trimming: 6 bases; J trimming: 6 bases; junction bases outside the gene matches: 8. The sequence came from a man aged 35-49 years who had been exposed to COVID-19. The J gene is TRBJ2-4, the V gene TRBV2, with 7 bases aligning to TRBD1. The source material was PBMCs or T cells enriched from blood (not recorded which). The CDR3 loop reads CASRTTGNGNIQYF. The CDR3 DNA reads TGTGCCAGCAGAACGACAGGGAATGGAAACATTCAGTACTTC.